What follows is one TCR beta chain and its context. Its target is not known. These data are taken from a study of T cell responses to AZD1222 COVID-19 vaccine. General study points: Spike was spanned by vaccine-associated CD4 TCRs, with dominance at 160-218 and 743-854. Seropositive AZD1222 recipients at baseline numbered only 6 or 7. White British people made up most donors, females outnumbered males, and clonal diversity was possibly underestimated.

The CDR3 is made up of 14 amino acids. The V end was cut by 2 bases, the J end by 5 bases, with 12 bases between. Germline V CDR1 and CDR2: MNHEY, SVGEGT. Profiling relied on immunoSEQ multiplex PCR, and the TCRdb table lists in-frame clones only, not all of them. Altogether approximately 100,000 clones are present, around 87% being singletons, with the ten largest covering approximately 3.3%. The chain uses TRBV6-2 or TRBV6-3 and TRBJ2-5; D unclear. This clonotype originated in an adult in good health. The source material was peripheral blood, sampled on day 0 of AZD1222 vaccination. The DNA of the CDR3 is TGTGCCAGCAGTTACCTCATGTCCGGGGAGACCCAGTACTTC. This codes for CASSYLMSGETQYF.